The clone carrying this T cell receptor (beta chain) appeared a single time. As yet, its antigen is unknown. The germline V gene has CDR1 WNHNN and CDR2 SYGVQD (reference sequence). The CDR3 consists of 12 residues. V shed 0 bases and J shed 6 bases, with 5 bases lying between them. This sample was included in a study of cytomegalovirus exposure and HLA in healthy donors. About the study: In a later analysis, the roughly 130 validation repertoires were reported to have used the same platform as the approximately 670 first-cohort repertoires.

Findings and caveats of the study: It was confirmed in vitro that a few of the CMV-associated chains were specific for CMV antigens. According to a later analysis, TCR clusters from the first cohort tended to co-occur in the 120 or so validation repertoires.

The donors were in the roughly 120-subject validation cohort, distinct from the 666-subject first cohort. The method was immunoSEQ multiplex PCR; TCRdb's version includes in-frame clones alone and lacks a portion of them. The sample consists of some 270,000 clones, around 86% of them appearing once. The TCR comes from a woman aged 18 to 35 in good health and CMV-seronegative. The chain employs TRBV10-1 and TRBJ1-1; D gene uncertain. Material: PBMCs. The CDR3 region has the DNA TGCGCCAGCAGTGAGTCCGGAGCTGAAGCTTTCTTT. Translation: CASSESGAEAFF.